Below, 2 T cell receptor beta chains from the same sample are listed, as sequenced in a study of blood T cell repertoires in COVID-19 (TCRdb year 2020). The library was prepared using the immunoSEQ multiplex PCR assay. TCRdb mirrors the immuneACCESS table, restricted to in-frame sequences. Some clones are absent from its copies; in checked studies, under half trace to an unresolved V gene, and the reason for the others is unknown. This sample holds some 98,000 clones; 82% were observed only once. The ten largest clones represent about a tenth of the sample. The sample taken for sequencing was peripheral blood. The receptors were sampled from a man aged 65 to 79 with active or convalescent COVID-19.

V and J are TRBV6-5 and TRBJ1-1, with no clear D. The germline V gene has CDR1 MNHEY and CDR2 SVGAGI. CDR3 length: 13 amino acids. Trimming removed 6 bases from V and 5 bases from J, with 13 bases in between. The CDR3 region has the DNA TGTGCCAGCAGAAAACCGGGAACAACTGAAGCTTTCTTT. Translation: CASRKPGTTEAFF.

The V and J genes are TRBV11-3 and TRBJ2-5; 8 bases align to TRBD2. The CDR3 is made up of 15 amino acids. V lost 1 base and J lost 5; bases outside the gene matches: 6. Germline V CDR1 and CDR2: SGHNT, YENEEA. CDR3 DNA sequence: TGTGCCAGCAGCTTAGTGCTTGCGGGGGGCGAGACCCAGTACTTC. Translation gives CASSLVLAGGETQYF.